This T cell receptor (beta chain) derives from a study of blood T cell repertoires in COVID-19. The wider study: The United States, Italy and Spain provided the acute and convalescent COVID-19 samples. Sample material is recorded as cDNA or gDNA derived from T cells, B-cell-depleted T cells, or PBMCs.

Study processing details: Researchers report that nucleated cell counts were estimated from reference gene primer amplification. The data were produced by immunoSEQ multiplex PCR, yet TCRdb's version contains in-frame clones alone and is incomplete. V and J calls plus clone size are reproduced from that table; the DNA served to infer D and trimming. This table holds under 200,000 clones, about 80% found once. There are 15 residues in the CDR3. Germline lookup yields CDR1 GTSNPN and CDR2 SVGIG (reference sequence). Trimming took 4 bases from V and 2 from J, leaving 16 bases between them. Only a few counts were recorded for this clone.

V and J are TRBV30 and TRBJ2-3; weak D call: TRBD2 (5 bases). The TCR was taken from a human donor with acute or convalescent COVID-19. The donor label of this sample is uncertain. Sequenced sample: peripheral blood. In DNA, the CDR3 is TGTGCCTGGAAGGGCGGGTTTACCCTCACAGATACGCAGTATTTT. It yields the protein CAWKGGFTLTDTQYF.